The 15 T cell receptor beta chains below were found in one sample sequenced in a study of T cells after yellow fever vaccination. Each CDR3 protein is one row after TCRdb ran MiXCR on the 5' RACE reads. The table records some 290,000 distinct CDR3 sequences, roughly 10% of them present only once. This material consisted of CD4+ T cells sorted from PBMCs, taken 45 days after the yellow fever booster vaccination. The receptor set was obtained from a man aged 18 to 29 who received the YFV17D yellow fever vaccine.

This clonotype was seen only a few times. The chain is built from TRBV5-5 and TRBJ2-7; D remains unclear. V was clipped by 0 bases and J by 2 bases, with 12 bases between them. This CDR3 contains 15 residues. CDR1 is SGHKS and CDR2 is YYEKEE in the germline V gene (reference sequence). CDR3 residues: CASSLAVAEPYEQYF. The DNA for the CDR3 is TGTGCCAGCAGCTTGGCCGTGGCCGAACCCTACGAGCAGTACTTC.

The J gene is TRBJ2-7, the V gene TRBV10-3, with 11 bases aligning to TRBD1. The junction had 7 bases not matched to a gene; V was cut back by 6 bases and J by 6 bases. The germline gives CDR1 ENHRY, CDR2 SYGVKD. There are 14 residues in the CDR3. CDR3: CAISPGTGGVEQYF. The CDR3 DNA reads as TGTGCCATCAGCCCTGGGACAGGGGGGGTCGAGCAGTACTTC.

V and J are TRBV4-3 and TRBJ2-4; possible D gene TRBD2, 6 bases. The CDR3 extends over 16 amino acids. CDR1 LGHNA and CDR2 YSLEER come from the germline V gene. V lost 1 base to trimming and J lost 4 bases, with 14 bases between them. The CDR3 region is CASSQGGVSSKNIQYF. The DNA for the CDR3 is TGCGCCAGCAGCCAAGGGGGGGTGAGCTCGAAAAACATTCAGTACTTC.

The chain links TRBV5-1 to TRBJ1-1; a possible D gene is TRBD1 (5 bases). This CDR3 is 15 amino acids long. The V gene lost 0 bases and the J gene lost 5 bases, with 14 bases spanning the gap. CDR1 and CDR2 (germline): SGHRS, YFSETQ. The CDR3 sequence is CASSLVGQGETEAFF. The CDR3 DNA sequence: TGCGCCAGCAGCTTGGTAGGCCAGGGCGAGACTGAAGCTTTCTTT.

The J gene is TRBJ1-6, the V gene TRBV5-5; 10 nucleotides agree with TRBD1. CDR3 size: 20 residues. CDR1 and CDR2 from the germline V gene are SGHKS and YYEKEE (reference sequence). Trimming removed 1 base from V and 5 bases from J; junction bases left unmatched: 15. CDR3 loop: CASSLRGNQRGTGDNSPLHF. In DNA form, the CDR3 reads TGTGCCAGCAGCTTGCGGGGAAACCAAAGAGGGACAGGGGATAATTCACCCCTCCACTTT.

This clonotype was observed a few times. V usage is TRBV18 and J usage is TRBJ2-7, with D perhaps assigned TRBD1 or TRBD2 (5 bases each). V shed 3 bases and J shed 7 bases, with 19 bases lying between them. The CDR3 loop spans 15 amino acids. Per germline, CDR1 KGHSH and CDR2 LQKENI. Here the CDR3 DNA reads TGTGCCAGCTCACCTTATACAGGACTTATAGGGGAGCAGTACTTC. Translated, it gives CASSPYTGLIGEQYF.

This clonotype was detected only a few times. The chain is built from TRBV5-1 and TRBJ1-3; no definite D call. The V end lost 4 bases, the J end lost 6 bases, and 17 bases lay between the germline ends. CDR3 size: 15 residues. Germline loops: CDR1 SGHRS, CDR2 YFSETQ. CDR3 bases: TGCGCCAGCAGCCCCACGGCGGGAGAAGAAAACACCATATATTTT. Translated, it gives CASSPTAGEENTIYF.

The chain uses TRBV6-2 or TRBV6-3 and TRBJ2-1, with D possibly being TRBD1 (6 bases). Between the trimmed V and J ends, which lost 7 bases and 3 bases, there was a span of 16 bases. CDR1 MNHEY and CDR2 SVGEGT come from the germline V gene. CDR3 size: 15 residues. CDR3 bases: TGTGCCAGCAACGGAGGAACAGGGAACTACAATGAGCAGTTCTTC. Translating gives CASNGGTGNYNEQFF.

CDR3 sequence: CSARGPPGQGLGELFF. CDR3 DNA: TGCAGTGCTAGAGGCCCACCGGGACAGGGGCTCGGGGAGCTGTTTTTT. The rearrangement links TRBV20-1 to TRBJ2-2, with 10 bases identical to TRBD1. The J segment lost 7 bases and the V segment lost 1 base, leaving 9 bases of the junction unmatched. Germline V CDR1 and CDR2: DFQATT, SNEGSKA (reference sequence). There are 16 residues in the CDR3.

This clonotype was seen a few times. The V call is TRBV20-1, the J call TRBJ1-2; D ambiguous. Germline V lookup: CDR1 DFQATT, CDR2 SNEGSKA (reference sequence). This CDR3 spans 11 amino acids. V was trimmed by 6 bases and J by 4 bases, leaving 9 bases between them. CDR3 nucleotide sequence: TGCAGTGCCCCCCTCGGCTATGGCTACACCTTC. Amino acids: CSAPLGYGYTF.

The rearrangement links TRBV6-8 to TRBJ2-7; D is perhaps TRBD1 (6 bases). Per germline, CDR1 MNHGY and CDR2 SAAAGT. This CDR3 has 12 amino acids. V lost 7 bases and J lost 6, with 13 bases in between. Here the CDR3 reads CASMGAPGEQYV. The DNA of the CDR3 is TGTGCCAGCATGGGGGCACCGGGCGAGCAGTACGTC.

There are a few counts of this clonotype. V usage is TRBV6-2 or TRBV6-3 and J usage is TRBJ2-7, with unresolved D. The CDR3 spans 15 residues. Trimming left V 2 bases short and J 0 bases short, with 11 bases between. Germline V gene sequence: CDR1 MNHEY, CDR2 SVGEGT. CDR3 protein: CASSYGLVSSYEQYV. The CDR3 nucleotides read TGTGCCAGCAGTTACGGGCTCGTCAGCTCCTACGAGCAGTACGTC.

V gene TRBV9 combines with J gene TRBJ2-7; 7 bases are shared with TRBD2. CDR1 is SGDLS and CDR2 is YYNGEE in the germline V gene. The CDR3 extends over 13 amino acids. V was pared by 3 bases and J by 6 bases, with 6 bases of the junction left unmatched. CDR3 coding DNA: TGTGCCAGCAGCGCTGGGGAGGGTGTCGAGCAGTACTTC. Its protein product is CASSAGEGVEQYF.

This clonotype was observed a handful of times. This rearrangement joins TRBV12-3 or TRBV12-4 to TRBJ1-1; D uncertain. The CDR3 is made up of 15 amino acids. Between the trimmed V and J ends, which lost 2 bases and 11 bases, there was a span of 21 bases. The CDR3 coding sequence is TGTGCCAGCAGTTTATCTGATTTGATGGGCTCCGAGGCTTTCTTT. Amino acids: CASSLSDLMGSEAFF.

The chain is built from TRBV7-6 and TRBJ2-1; 8 bases line up with TRBD1. The V segment lost 3 bases and the J segment 2 bases; nucleotides outside the gene matches: 6. Germline V gene sequence: CDR1 SGHVS, CDR2 FNYEAQ. This CDR3 spans 16 amino acids. CDR3 amino acids: CASSFRTGNAYNEQFF. The CDR3 DNA sequence: TGTGCCAGCAGCTTCAGGACAGGGAACGCCTACAATGAGCAGTTCTTC.